This T cell receptor beta chain appears in the sequencing data of a study of T cells in Graves' hyperthyroidism and ophthalmopathy. The study's findings and limits: Most clonotypes expanded in thyroid above 0.001 were likewise present in blood.

Researchers amplified the TCR beta CDR3 regions from RNA transcripts. The TCR CDR3 first-round RT-PCR relied on the HTBI primer set. Each CDR3 protein is one row after TCRdb ran MiXCR on the multiplex PCR reads. Here the sample spans a few hundred thousand distinct CDR3 sequences, 15% to 20% being singletons. V gave up 1 base and J gave up 5 bases; unmatched junction bases: 10. The CDR3 consists of 16 residues. This clonotype appeared many times. Its specificity is unknown. The specimen was blood. This TCR came from a woman aged 18-29 years with Graves' hyperthyroidism. The chain combines TRBV12-3 or TRBV12-4 with TRBJ1-1, with 7 positions matching TRBD1. The CDR3 loop reads CASSLGAGGGETEAFF. The CDR3 DNA is TGTGCCAGCAGTTTAGGGGCAGGGGGAGGGGAAACTGAAGCTTTCTTT.